This T cell receptor (beta chain) was recorded in a study of shared clonotypes between healthy human individuals. There were only Caucasian adults among the donors, and all lived in Nashville, Tennessee. CD45RA+ naive and CD45RA-negative memory subsets were separated from CD4+ cells. CDR3 length: 14 amino acids. Germline loops: CDR1 GTSNPN, CDR2 SVGIG (reference sequence). Trimming pared 3 bases from V and 7 bases from J, leaving 15 bases between. Researchers divided each subset's genomic DNA evenly across several immunoSEQ plates. Sequencing used immunoSEQ multiplex PCR; TCRdb keeps in-frame clones, though not all of them. This table has a few million clones, roughly 92% appearing once.

V is TRBV30 and J is TRBJ1-4; no definite D call. This sequence was found in a man younger than 35 in good health. The sequencing sample was made of naive CD4+ T cells sorted from blood. Stated subset: CD45RA+ positively selected. CDR3 in amino acids: CAWRQNGYGEKLFF. As DNA, the CDR3 is TGTGCCTGGAGACAAAACGGTTATGGTGAAAAACTGTTTTTT.